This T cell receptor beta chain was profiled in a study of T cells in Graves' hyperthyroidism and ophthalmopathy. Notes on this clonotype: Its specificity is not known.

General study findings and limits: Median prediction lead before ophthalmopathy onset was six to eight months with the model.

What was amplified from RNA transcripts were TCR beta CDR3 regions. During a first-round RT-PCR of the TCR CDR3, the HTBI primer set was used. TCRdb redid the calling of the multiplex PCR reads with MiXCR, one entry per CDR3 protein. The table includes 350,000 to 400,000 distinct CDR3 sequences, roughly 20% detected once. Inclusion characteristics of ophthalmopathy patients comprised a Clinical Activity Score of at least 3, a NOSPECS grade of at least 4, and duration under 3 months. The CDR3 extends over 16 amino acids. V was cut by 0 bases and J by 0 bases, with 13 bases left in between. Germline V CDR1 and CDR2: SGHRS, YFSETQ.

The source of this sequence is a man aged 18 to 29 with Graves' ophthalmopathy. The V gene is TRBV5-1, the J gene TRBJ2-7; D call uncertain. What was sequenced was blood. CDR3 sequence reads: CASSLVGEGPSYEQYF. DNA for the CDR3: TGCGCCAGCAGCTTGGTTGGGGAAGGGCCCTCCTACGAGCAGTACTTC.